Listed here are 32 T cell receptor beta chains from one sample, sequenced in a study of response to subunit inactivated influenza vaccine. MiXCR, applied by TCRdb to the RT-PCR reads, yields one record per CDR3 protein. The sample carries 450,000 to 600,000 distinct CDR3 sequences, approximately 7.1% recorded once. Sequenced here: PBMCs from blood, sampled less than 25 months after vaccination. The receptors shown here come from a man between 50 and 75 years old who received an inactivated influenza vaccine.

In this sample, this clonotype turned up a few times. The gene calls are TRBV3-1 and TRBJ1-1; D is unresolved. V gave up 4 bases and J gave up 4 bases, with 13 bases separating them. Germline values: CDR1 LGHDT, CDR2 YNNKEL (reference sequence). There are 14 residues in the CDR3. The CDR3 bases are TGTGCCAGCAGCCGTGGACGGTTGGGCACTGAAGCTTTCTTT. Encoded protein: CASSRGRLGTEAFF.

This clonotype has just a few counts. The gene calls are TRBV6-1 and TRBJ2-7; 9 bases match TRBD2. CDR3 length: 13 amino acids. V was clipped by 7 bases and J by 2 bases; unmatched bases: 3. The germline gives CDR1 MNHNS, CDR2 SASEGT. The chain's CDR3 is CASKRGATYEQYF. The CDR3 bases are TGTGCCAGCAAGCGGGGGGCAACCTACGAGCAGTACTTC.

This clonotype was counted ten times or more. V gene TRBV5-1 combines with J gene TRBJ1-1, with no clear D. The CDR3 extends over 13 amino acids. Trimming shortened V by 4 bases and J by 4 bases, and 11 bases separated the two germline ends. The germline CDR1 and CDR2 sequences are SGHRS and YFSETQ. The CDR3: CASSSSDLTEAFF. The CDR3 DNA sequence: TGCGCCAGCAGCAGCTCGGACCTCACTGAAGCTTTCTTT.

V gene TRBV20-1 combines with J gene TRBJ2-1; 13 bases are shared with TRBD2. CDR3 length: 16 residues. V shed 6 bases, J shed 6 bases, and the junction held 11 bases outside the gene matches. Germline-derived CDR1 and CDR2 are DFQATT and SNEGSKA (reference sequence). The CDR3 sequence is CSAPIQLAGGLNEQFF. CDR3 nucleotides: TGCAGTGCACCGATCCAACTAGCGGGAGGGCTCAATGAGCAGTTCTTC.

Turning to this clonotype: Since no conserved phenylalanine or tryptophan closes the CDR3, a read error is the likely cause. The chain is built from TRBV12-3 or TRBV12-4 and TRBJ2-7, with D possibly matching TRBD1 (5 bases). Trimming pared 4 bases from V and 2 bases from J, leaving 12 bases between. The CDR3 totals 14 residues. The CDR3 reads CASSSGQGPYEQYS. The CDR3 nucleotides read TGTGCCAGCAGTTCAGGACAAGGTCCCTACGAGCAGTACTCC.

This clonotype appeared a few times. The rearrangement links TRBV11-2 to TRBJ2-3; D assignment may be TRBD1 or TRBD2 (5 bases each). Germline V gene data show CDR1 as SGHAT and CDR2 as FQNNGV. V lost 1 base and J 0 bases, leaving 11 bases between the germline ends. The CDR3 runs 16 residues. CDR3 loop: CASSLVAGTSTDTQYF. In DNA, the CDR3 is TGTGCCAGCAGCTTAGTAGCAGGGACCAGCACAGATACGCAGTATTTT.

In this sample, this clonotype turned up many times. The chain couples TRBV20-1 to TRBJ2-1; perhaps TRBD2 as D (6 bases). V gave up 3 bases and J gave up 5 bases, with 11 bases separating them. The CDR3 consists of 13 residues. Germline values: CDR1 DFQATT, CDR2 SNEGSKA (reference sequence). The DNA of the CDR3 is TGCAGTGCTAGTGGTAGCGGTCACAATGAGCAGTTCTTC. Protein: CSASGSGHNEQFF.

This clonotype was detected a few times. The V gene is TRBV28, the J gene TRBJ1-2; D not certain. CDR3 length: 14 amino acids. The germline gives CDR1 MDHEN, CDR2 SYDVKM. The V end was cut by 7 bases, the J end by 7 bases, with 19 bases between. In DNA, the CDR3 is TGTGCCAGCAACCAGGCCCCGGGGAGAAGTGGCTACACCTTC. Amino acid sequence: CASNQAPGRSGYTF.

This clonotype was counted between two and nine times. J is TRBJ2-1 and V is TRBV5-1; 10 bases fit TRBD2. The CDR3 covers 15 residues. Trimming took 6 bases from V and 4 from J; bases not matched to a gene: 7. Germline-derived CDR1 and CDR2 are SGHRS and YFSETQ. In nucleotides, the CDR3 is TGCGCCAGCATACTTTCTAGCGGGGGTTACAATGAGCAGTTCTTC. It specifies CASILSSGGYNEQFF.

V usage is TRBV5-1 and J usage is TRBJ2-2; D gene uncertain. CDR1 and CDR2 (germline): SGHRS, YFSETQ. The CDR3 is 15 amino acids. Trimming took off 0 bases at V and 0 bases at J, with 6 bases between the two ends. CDR3 residues: CASSLDTTNTGELFF. The DNA for the CDR3 is TGCGCCAGCAGCTTGGACACGACGAACACCGGGGAGCTGTTTTTT.

This clonotype was detected only a few times. The genes are TRBV16 and TRBJ2-1; D may match TRBD1 or TRBD2 (7 bases each). With 4 bases removed from V and 6 bases from J, the gap between germline ends came to 13 bases. The CDR3 totals 14 residues. CDR1 is KGHSY, CDR2 FQNENV, per germline. The CDR3 reads CASSPTRGGNEQFF. DNA of the CDR3: TGTGCCAGCAGCCCCACCAGGGGGGGCAATGAGCAGTTCTTC.

This clonotype was counted ten times or more. The chain links TRBV12-3 or TRBV12-4 to TRBJ1-5; no clear D. The CDR3 covers 13 residues. V was cut by 4 bases and J by 2 bases, with 6 bases left in between. The CDR3 bases are TGTGCCAGCAGTTCCTGGGGCAATCAGCCCCAGCATTTT. Protein sequence: CASSSWGNQPQHF.

This clonotype was seen a handful of times. The chain has TRBV6-2 or TRBV6-3 and TRBJ1-5; the match to TRBD1 covers 8 bases. V lost 5 bases and J lost 0; bases outside the gene matches: 6. The germline CDR1 and CDR2 sequences are MNHEY and SVGEGT. The CDR3 contains 16 residues. The CDR3 DNA sequence: TGTGCCAGCAGTACCACCGGGACAGGTAGCAATCAGCCCCAGCATTTT. Translated, it gives CASSTTGTGSNQPQHF.

This chain joins TRBV29-1 and TRBJ2-7, with unresolved D. V lost 5 bases to trimming and J lost 5 bases, with 10 bases between them. The CDR3 consists of 11 residues. Germline CDR1 and CDR2: SQVTM and ANQGSEA. This CDR3 reads CSVRQSHEQYF. The CDR3 region has the DNA TGCAGCGTTCGGCAGTCTCACGAGCAGTACTTC.

This clonotype was observed at least ten times. V and J are TRBV29-1 and TRBJ2-1; TRBD2 might be the D (5 bases). The CDR3 loop spans 13 amino acids. V gave up 4 bases and J gave up 5 bases, with 12 bases separating them. From germline, CDR1 is SQVTM and CDR2 ANQGSEA. The CDR3 protein is CSVAAGLDNEQFF. In DNA, the CDR3 is TGCAGCGTTGCCGCGGGCCTGGACAATGAGCAGTTCTTC.

The chain is built from TRBV24-1 and TRBJ2-5; no reliable D call. V shed 3 bases and J shed 0 bases, with 10 bases lying between them. This CDR3 region has 15 residues. CDR1 KGHDR and CDR2 SFDVKD come from the germline V gene. In DNA, the CDR3 is TGTGCCACCAGTGATCCCCGACTGAACCAAGAGACCCAGTACTTC. It is translated as CATSDPRLNQETQYF.

The CDR3: CASSFFRSSNTEAFF. DNA for the CDR3: TGTGCCAGCAGCTTCTTCAGATCCTCGAACACTGAAGCTTTCTTT. V usage is TRBV7-8 and J usage is TRBJ1-1; D gene unclear. Trimming stripped 3 bases from V and 1 base from J, with 12 bases between. Germline CDR1 and CDR2: SGHVS and FQNEAQ. This CDR3 comprises 15 residues.

This rearrangement joins TRBV3-1 to TRBJ2-3; D is undetermined. The CDR3 covers 14 residues. Germline assignment: CDR1 LGHDT and CDR2 YNNKEL (reference sequence). Trimming cost V 1 base and J 5 bases, with 10 bases left between them. For the CDR3, the DNA is TGTGCCAGCAGCCAAGGGCGATTGAAAGATACGCAGTATTTT. It specifies CASSQGRLKDTQYF.

The rearrangement joins TRBV5-1 to TRBJ1-1; D is unclear. CDR1 is SGHRS, CDR2 YFSETQ, per germline. The V end was cut by 2 bases, the J end by 0 bases, with 11 bases between. The CDR3 is made up of 15 amino acids. CDR3 in amino acids: CASSFTVGVNTEAFF. Here the CDR3 DNA reads TGCGCCAGCAGCTTCACGGTAGGAGTGAACACTGAAGCTTTCTTT.

The table lists this clonotype with a few counts. This chain links TRBV11-2 with TRBJ2-3, with 8 positions matching TRBD2. Germline assignment: CDR1 SGHAT and CDR2 FQNNGV. J was trimmed by 9 bases and V by 2 bases; bases with no gene match: 7. CDR3 length equals 14 residues. The CDR3 spells CASSLQSGSRTQYF. Written as DNA, the CDR3 is TGTGCCAGCAGCTTACAGAGCGGGAGTAGGACGCAGTATTTT.

The sample holds many counts of this clonotype. This chain connects TRBV2 to TRBJ1-1, with D perhaps matching TRBD1 (6 bases). Per the germline V gene, CDR1 is SNHLY and CDR2 is FYNNEI. CDR3 size: 14 residues. Trimming took 6 bases from V and 1 from J, leaving 12 bases between them. The CDR3 protein is CASSETGKNTEAFF. The CDR3 DNA reads TGTGCCAGCAGCGAAACAGGGAAGAACACTGAAGCTTTCTTT.

Worth noting for this clonotype: At one of its ends the junction is not consistent with the germline gene, which may arise from a read error. The CDR3 nucleotides read TGTGCCAGCAGTTACTCGCTGCTAGCGGGAGCTAAAGATGCGCAGTATTTT. Its protein product is CASSYSLLAGAKDAQYF. The rearrangement links TRBV6-2 or TRBV6-3 to TRBJ2-3; 10 bases line up with TRBD2. The CDR3 contains 17 residues. The germline V gene has CDR1 MNHEY and CDR2 SVGEGT.

This clonotype showed up just a few times. The genes are TRBV27 and TRBJ1-2, with D uncertain. Germline CDR1 reads MNHEY; CDR2 reads SMNVEV (reference sequence). This CDR3 is built from 12 residues. V was cut by 3 bases and J by 5 bases, with 7 bases left in between. The CDR3 sequence is CASSFGWYGYTF. DNA for the CDR3: TGTGCCAGCAGTTTCGGGTGGTATGGCTACACCTTC.

The genes are TRBV29-1 and TRBJ2-7; a weak D match, TRBD2 (6 bases). The CDR3 is made up of 11 amino acids. V was trimmed by 6 bases and J by 5 bases, leaving 11 bases between them. The germline gives CDR1 SQVTM, CDR2 ANQGSEA. The chain's CDR3 is CSVRWGDEQYF. In DNA form, the CDR3 reads TGCAGCGTCCGGTGGGGGGACGAGCAGTACTTC.

The table lists this clonotype with many counts. This rearrangement joins TRBV20-1 to TRBJ1-1, with a weak D call TRBD1 (6 bases). Trimming took 2 bases from V and 0 from J, leaving 10 bases between them. Per the germline V gene, CDR1 is DFQATT and CDR2 is SNEGSKA (reference sequence). The CDR3 loop spans 14 amino acids. DNA of the CDR3: TGCAGTGCTAGAAAGGGACATATGAACACTGAAGCTTTCTTT. This encodes CSARKGHMNTEAFF.

V usage is TRBV28 and J usage is TRBJ2-1; 9 nucleotides align to TRBD2. CDR1 and CDR2 (germline): MDHEN, SYDVKM. J lost 10 bases, V lost 2 bases, and 12 bases had no gene match. This CDR3 has 16 amino acids. The CDR3 DNA reads TGTGCCAGCAGTTTAGGTCAGCGGGGGGTCCGTAGGGAGCAGTTCTTC. This encodes CASSLGQRGVRREQFF.

This clonotype was detected only a few times. This CDR3 is CASSQVGSSGSYEQFF. The CDR3 nucleotides are TGTGCCAGCAGCCAAGTAGGGTCTAGCGGGAGCTATGAGCAGTTCTTC. V and J are TRBV14 and TRBJ2-1; 10 bases are shared with TRBD2. V gave up 1 base and J gave up 8 bases; unmatched junction bases: 8. The CDR3 loop spans 16 amino acids. CDR1 SGHDN and CDR2 FVKESK come from the germline V gene.

This clonotype showed up just a few times. This chain links TRBV7-3 with TRBJ2-6, with D perhaps TRBD1 (6 bases). This CDR3 region has 16 residues. V dropped 5 bases and J dropped 0 bases, with 11 bases sitting between them. Germline CDR1 reads SGHTA; CDR2 reads FQGTGA. CDR3 nucleotide sequence: TGTGCCAGCAGCGTGGACAGTTCCTCTGGGGCCAACGTCCTGACTTTC. This gives the protein CASSVDSSSGANVLTF.

This clonotype was observed a few times. J is TRBJ2-7 and V is TRBV7-2; 8 bases agree with TRBD2. Germline V gene lookup returns CDR1 SGHTA and CDR2 FQGNSA. Trimming cost V 5 bases and J 2 bases; bases outside gene matches: 8. The CDR3 is 15 amino acids. CDR3 nucleotide sequence: TGTGCCAGCAGCCATAGCGGGGTTTATGCCTACGAGCAGTACTTC. Residues: CASSHSGVYAYEQYF.

The rearrangement joins TRBV6-2 or TRBV6-3 to TRBJ1-2, with D tentatively TRBD1 (5 bases). Germline V CDR1 and CDR2: MNHEY, SVGEGT. Trimming took off 2 bases at V and 4 bases at J, with 14 bases between the two ends. This CDR3 region has 15 residues. The CDR3 is CASSYLDTAVYGYTF. CDR3 DNA: TGTGCCAGCAGTTACCTGGACACTGCGGTCTATGGCTACACCTTC.

This clonotype has a handful of counts. The genes are TRBV27 and TRBJ2-2, with D perhaps TRBD2 (6 bases). V lost 3 bases and J 6 bases, leaving 20 bases between the germline ends. There are 17 residues in the CDR3. Germline assignment: CDR1 MNHEY and CDR2 SMNVEV (reference sequence). CDR3 nucleotides: TGTGCCAGCAGTTTCACCAGGGCCCTCGGGAGAGCCGGGGAGCTGTTTTTT. Translating gives CASSFTRALGRAGELFF.

This clonotype was observed at least ten times. The chain combines TRBV10-3 with TRBJ2-2, with D possibly being TRBD1 (5 bases). This CDR3 comprises 13 residues. Germline CDR1 reads ENHRY; CDR2 reads SYGVKD. CDR3 DNA sequence: TGTGCTCATCGTGGGGCATACACCGGGGAGCTGTTTTTT. As protein: CAHRGAYTGELFF.